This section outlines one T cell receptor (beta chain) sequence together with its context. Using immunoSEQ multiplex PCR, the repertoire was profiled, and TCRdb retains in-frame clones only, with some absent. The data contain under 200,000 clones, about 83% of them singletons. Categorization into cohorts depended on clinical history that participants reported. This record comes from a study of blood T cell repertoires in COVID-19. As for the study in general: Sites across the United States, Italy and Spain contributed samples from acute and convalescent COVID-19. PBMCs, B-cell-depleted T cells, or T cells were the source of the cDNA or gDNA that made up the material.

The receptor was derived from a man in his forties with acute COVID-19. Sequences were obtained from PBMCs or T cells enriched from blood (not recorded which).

CDR3 sequence: CASSEAPRNQPQHF. The CDR3 DNA sequence: TGTGCCAGCAGTGAAGCCCCCCGTAATCAGCCCCAGCATTTT. The J gene is TRBJ1-5, the V gene TRBV2; D is unresolved. Germline V gene data show CDR1 as SNHLY and CDR2 as FYNNEI. CDR3 size: 14 residues. The V and J ends lost 0 bases and 4 bases respectively, with 7 bases between them.